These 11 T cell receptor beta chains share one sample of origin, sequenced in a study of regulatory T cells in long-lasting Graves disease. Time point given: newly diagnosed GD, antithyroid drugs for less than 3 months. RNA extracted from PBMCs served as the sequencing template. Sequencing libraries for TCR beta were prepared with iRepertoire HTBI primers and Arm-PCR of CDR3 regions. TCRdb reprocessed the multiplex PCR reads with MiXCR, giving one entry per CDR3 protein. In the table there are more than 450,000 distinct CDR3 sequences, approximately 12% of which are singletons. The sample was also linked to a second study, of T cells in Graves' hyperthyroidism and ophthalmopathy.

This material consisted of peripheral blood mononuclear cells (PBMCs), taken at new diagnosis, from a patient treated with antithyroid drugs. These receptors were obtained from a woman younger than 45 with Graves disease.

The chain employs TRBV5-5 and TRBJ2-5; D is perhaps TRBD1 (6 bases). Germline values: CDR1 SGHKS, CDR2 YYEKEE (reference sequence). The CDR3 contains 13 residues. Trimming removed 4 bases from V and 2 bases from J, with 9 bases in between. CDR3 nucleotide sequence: TGTGCCAGCAGCCAACAGGGTCAAGAGACCCAGTACTTC. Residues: CASSQQGQETQYF.

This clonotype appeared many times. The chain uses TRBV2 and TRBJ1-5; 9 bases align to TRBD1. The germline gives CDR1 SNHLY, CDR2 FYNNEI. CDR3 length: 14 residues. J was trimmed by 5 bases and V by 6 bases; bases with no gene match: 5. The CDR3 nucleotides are TGTGCCAGCAGGGAACAGGGGGCGGATCAGCCCCAGCATTTT. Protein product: CASREQGADQPQHF. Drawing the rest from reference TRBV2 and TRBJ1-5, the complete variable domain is EPEVTQTPSHQVTQMGQEVILRCVPISNHLYFYWYRQILGQKVEFLVSFYNNEISEKSEIFDDQFSVERPDGSNFTLKIRSTKLEDSAMYFCASREQGADQPQHFGDGTRLSIL.

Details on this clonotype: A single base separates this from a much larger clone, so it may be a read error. CDR3: CASSDSGTGPSYNEQFF. The CDR3 DNA reads as TGTGCCAGCAGTGATTCAGGGACAGGACCATCGTACAATGAGCAGTTCTTC. V and J are TRBV28 and TRBJ2-1, with TRBD1 matching 8 bases. Trimming removed 5 bases from V and 4 bases from J; junction bases left unmatched: 13. Germline CDR1 MDHEN, CDR2 SYDVKM. The CDR3 covers 17 residues.

CDR3 DNA: TGTGCCAGCAGCTTAAGGGTGCGGGGGGTTTGGTATGGCTACACCTTC. This codes for CASSLRVRGVWYGYTF. V is TRBV7-2 and J is TRBJ1-2; D possibly corresponds to TRBD1 (5 bases). The germline CDR1 and CDR2 sequences are SGHTA and FQGNSA. The CDR3 runs 16 residues. The V end was cut by 2 bases, the J end by 5 bases, with 18 bases between.

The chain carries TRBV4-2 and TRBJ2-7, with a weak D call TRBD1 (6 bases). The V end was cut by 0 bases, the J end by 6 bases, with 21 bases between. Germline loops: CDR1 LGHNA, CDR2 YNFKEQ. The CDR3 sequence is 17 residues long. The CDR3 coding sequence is TGTGCCAGCAGCCAAGATGTTAACCAGGGGCGAGAACGCGAGCAGTACTTC. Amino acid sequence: CASSQDVNQGREREQYF.

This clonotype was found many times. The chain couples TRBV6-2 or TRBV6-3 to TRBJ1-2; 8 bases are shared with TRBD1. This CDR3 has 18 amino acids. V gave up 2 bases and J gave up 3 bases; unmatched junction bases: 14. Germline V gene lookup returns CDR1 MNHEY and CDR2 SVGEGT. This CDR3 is CASSYQGAGRFGDYGYTF. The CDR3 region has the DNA TGTGCCAGCAGTTACCAGGGGGCAGGGAGGTTCGGCGACTATGGCTACACCTTC.

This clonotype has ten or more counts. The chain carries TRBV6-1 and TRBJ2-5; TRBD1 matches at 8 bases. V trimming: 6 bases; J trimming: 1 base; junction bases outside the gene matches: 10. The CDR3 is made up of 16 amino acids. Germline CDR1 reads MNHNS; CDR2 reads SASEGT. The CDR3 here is CASRFIDRGPQETQYF. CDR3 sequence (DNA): TGTGCCAGCAGATTTATCGACAGGGGCCCCCAAGAGACCCAGTACTTC.

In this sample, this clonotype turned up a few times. CDR3: CASSVGTSGLSYEQYF. The CDR3 bases are TGTGCCAGCAGCGTCGGGACTAGCGGCCTGTCCTACGAGCAGTACTTC. The chain has TRBV6-1 and TRBJ2-7, with 11 bases lining up with TRBD2. Trimming cost V 6 bases and J 1 base; bases outside gene matches: 8. The CDR3 sequence is 16 residues long. CDR1 and CDR2 (germline): MNHNS, SASEGT.

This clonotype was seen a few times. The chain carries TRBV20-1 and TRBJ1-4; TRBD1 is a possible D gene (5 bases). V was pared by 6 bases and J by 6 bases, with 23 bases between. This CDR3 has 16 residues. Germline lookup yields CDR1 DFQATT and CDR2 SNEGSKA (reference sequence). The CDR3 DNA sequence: TGCAGTGCCGTAAGGCAGGGTCCCTTCGGAGATGAAAAACTGTTTTTT. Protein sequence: CSAVRQGPFGDEKLFF.

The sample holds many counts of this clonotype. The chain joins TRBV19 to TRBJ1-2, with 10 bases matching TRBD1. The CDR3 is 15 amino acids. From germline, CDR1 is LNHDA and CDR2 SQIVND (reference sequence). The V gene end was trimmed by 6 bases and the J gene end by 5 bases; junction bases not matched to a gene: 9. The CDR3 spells CASRTGTGAGYGYTF. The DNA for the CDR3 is TGTGCCAGTAGAACCGGGACAGGGGCGGGGTATGGCTACACCTTC.

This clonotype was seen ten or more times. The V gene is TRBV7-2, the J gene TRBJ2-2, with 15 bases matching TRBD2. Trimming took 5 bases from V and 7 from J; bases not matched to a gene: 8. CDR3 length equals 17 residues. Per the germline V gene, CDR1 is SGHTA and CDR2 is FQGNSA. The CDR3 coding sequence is TGTGCCAGCAGCCGTCGGGGACTAGCGGGAGGAATCGGGGAGCTGTTTTTT. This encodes CASSRRGLAGGIGELFF. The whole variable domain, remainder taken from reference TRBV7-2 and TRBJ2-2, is GAGVSQSPSNKVTEKGKDVELRCDPISGHTALYWYRQSLGQGLEFLIYFQGNSAPDKSGLPSDRFSAERTGGSVSTLTIQRTQQEDSAVYLCASSRRGLAGGIGELFFGEGSRLTVL.